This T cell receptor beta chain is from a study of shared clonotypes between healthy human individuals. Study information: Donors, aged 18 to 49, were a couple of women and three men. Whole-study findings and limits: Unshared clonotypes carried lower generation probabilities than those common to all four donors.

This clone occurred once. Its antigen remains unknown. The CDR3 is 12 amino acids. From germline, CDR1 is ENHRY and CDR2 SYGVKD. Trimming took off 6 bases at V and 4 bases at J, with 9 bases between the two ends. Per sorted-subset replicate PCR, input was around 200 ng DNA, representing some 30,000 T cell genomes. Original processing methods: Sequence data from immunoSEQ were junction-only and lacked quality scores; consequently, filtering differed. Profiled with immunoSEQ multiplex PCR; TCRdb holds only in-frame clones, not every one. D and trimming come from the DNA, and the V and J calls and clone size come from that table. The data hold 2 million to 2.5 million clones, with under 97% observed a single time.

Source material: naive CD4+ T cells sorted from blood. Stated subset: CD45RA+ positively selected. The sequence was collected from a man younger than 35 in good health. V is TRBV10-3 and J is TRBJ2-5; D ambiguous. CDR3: CAIRTGLETQYF. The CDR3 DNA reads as TGTGCCATCAGAACCGGATTAGAGACCCAGTACTTC.